The T cell receptor (beta chain) described here comes from a study of shared clonotypes between healthy human individuals. In the study overall: The cohort had two women and a few men, ages 18 to 49.

Naive CD8 isolation took CD45RO-negative cells positively selected for CCR7 and excluded terminally differentiated effector memory CD45RA+ cells. Once extracted for a subset, genomic DNA was divided evenly among several immunoSEQ plates. The repertoire was sequenced with immunoSEQ multiplex PCR; TCRdb's copy has only in-frame clones and lacks some. The table has fewer than 1 million clones, 96% seen once. CDR3 length: 19 residues. J lost 0 bases, V lost 5 bases, and 19 bases had no gene match. Looked up from germline, CDR1 is SEHNR and CDR2 is FQNEAQ (reference sequence). The J gene is TRBJ2-7, the V gene TRBV7-9, with 7 bases aligning to TRBD1. The TCR comes from a man aged 25 to 40 in good health. Sequencing was done on a sample of naive CD8+ T cells sorted from blood. The CDR3 coding sequence is TGTGCCAGCAGCCCAACCTTTCGCTTCCTGGACAGGAGCTCCTACGAGCAGTACTTC. Residues: CASSPTFRFLDRSSYEQYF.